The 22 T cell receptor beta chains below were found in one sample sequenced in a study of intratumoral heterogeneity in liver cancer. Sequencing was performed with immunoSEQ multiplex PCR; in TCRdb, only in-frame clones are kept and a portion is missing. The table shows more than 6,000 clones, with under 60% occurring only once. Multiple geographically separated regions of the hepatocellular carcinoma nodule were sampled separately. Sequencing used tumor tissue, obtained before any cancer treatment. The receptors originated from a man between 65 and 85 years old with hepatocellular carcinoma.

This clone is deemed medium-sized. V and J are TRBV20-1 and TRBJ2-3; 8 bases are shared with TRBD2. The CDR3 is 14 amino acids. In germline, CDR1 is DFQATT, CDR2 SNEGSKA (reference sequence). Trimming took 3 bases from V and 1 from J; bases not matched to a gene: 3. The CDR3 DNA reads TGCAGTGCTAGTGGCGGGGGGCGCACAGATACGCAGTATTTT. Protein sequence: CSASGGGRTDTQYF.

CDR3 sequence (DNA): TGCGCCAGCAGCCTTGAGGGGGGATCCTACGAGCAGTACTTC. It encodes CASSLEGGSYEQYF. The chain carries TRBV4-3 and TRBJ2-7; D may match TRBD1 or TRBD2 (6 bases each). The V gene's germline CDR1 is LGHNA and CDR2 YSLEER. V lost 4 bases to trimming and J lost 1 base, with 11 bases between them. The CDR3 consists of 14 residues.

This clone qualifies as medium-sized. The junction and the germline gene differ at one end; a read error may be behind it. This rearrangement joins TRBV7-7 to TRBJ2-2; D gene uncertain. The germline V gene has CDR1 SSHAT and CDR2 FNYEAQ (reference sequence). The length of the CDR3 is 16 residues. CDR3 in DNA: TGTGCTAGCAGCTACGGCGTGAACCGAAACACCGGGGAGCTGTTTTTT. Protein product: CASSYGVNRNTGELFF.

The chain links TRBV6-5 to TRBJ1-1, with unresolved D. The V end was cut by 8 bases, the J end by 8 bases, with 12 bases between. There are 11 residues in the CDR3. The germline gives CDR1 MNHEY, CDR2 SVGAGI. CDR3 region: CASDKGTEAFF. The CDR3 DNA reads TGTGCCAGCGACAAGGGCACCGAAGCTTTCTTT.

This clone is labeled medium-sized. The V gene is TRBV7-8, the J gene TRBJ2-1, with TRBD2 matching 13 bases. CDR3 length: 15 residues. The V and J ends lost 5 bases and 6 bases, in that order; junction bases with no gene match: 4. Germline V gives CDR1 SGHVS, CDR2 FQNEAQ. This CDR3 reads CASSPRLAGGNEQFF. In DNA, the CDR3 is TGTGCCAGCAGCCCAAGACTAGCGGGGGGCAATGAGCAGTTCTTC.

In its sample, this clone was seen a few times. For the CDR3, the DNA is TGTGCTAGTGGAGTAGCGCACCACTCCTACAATGAGCAGTTCTTC. Protein: CASGVAHHSYNEQFF. V usage is TRBV12-5 and J usage is TRBJ2-1, with TRBD2 as a possible D gene (5 bases). CDR1 is LGHNT and CDR2 is FRNRAP in the germline V gene. The CDR3 is made up of 15 amino acids. Trimming took off 6 bases at V and 0 bases at J, with 12 bases between the two ends. Combining the CDR3 with reference TRBV12-5 and TRBJ2-1 gives the whole variable domain DARVTQTPRHKVTEMGQEVTMRCQPILGHNTVFWYRQTMMQGLELLAYFRNRAPLDDSGMPKDRFSAEMPDATLATLKIQPSEPRDSAVYFCASGVAHHSYNEQFFGPGTRLTVL.

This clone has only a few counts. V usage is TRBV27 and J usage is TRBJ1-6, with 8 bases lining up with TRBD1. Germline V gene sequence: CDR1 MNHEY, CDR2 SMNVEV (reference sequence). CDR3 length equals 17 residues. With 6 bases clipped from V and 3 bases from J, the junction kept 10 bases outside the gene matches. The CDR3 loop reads CASRVGTGNLYNSPLHF. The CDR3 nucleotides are TGTGCCAGCAGAGTCGGGACAGGCAATCTCTATAATTCACCCCTCCACTTT.

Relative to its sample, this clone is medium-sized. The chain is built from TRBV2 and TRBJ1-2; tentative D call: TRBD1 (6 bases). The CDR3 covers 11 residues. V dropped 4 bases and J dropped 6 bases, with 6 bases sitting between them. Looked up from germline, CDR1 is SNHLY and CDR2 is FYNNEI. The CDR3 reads CASSGTDGYTF. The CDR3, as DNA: TGTGCCAGCAGTGGGACAGATGGCTACACCTTC.

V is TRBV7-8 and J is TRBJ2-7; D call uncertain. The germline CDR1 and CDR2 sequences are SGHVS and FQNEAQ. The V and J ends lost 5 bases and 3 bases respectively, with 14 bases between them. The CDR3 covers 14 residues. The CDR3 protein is CASSPAGVLYEQYF. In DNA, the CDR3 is TGTGCCAGCAGCCCTGCTGGGGTACTCTACGAGCAGTACTTC.

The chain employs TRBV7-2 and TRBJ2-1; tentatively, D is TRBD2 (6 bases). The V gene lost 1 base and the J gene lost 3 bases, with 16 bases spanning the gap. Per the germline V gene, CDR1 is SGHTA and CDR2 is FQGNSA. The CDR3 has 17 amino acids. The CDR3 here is CASSLVGRGLGYNEQFF. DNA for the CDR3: TGTGCCAGCAGCTTAGTAGGTAGGGGACTCGGCTACAATGAGCAGTTCTTC.

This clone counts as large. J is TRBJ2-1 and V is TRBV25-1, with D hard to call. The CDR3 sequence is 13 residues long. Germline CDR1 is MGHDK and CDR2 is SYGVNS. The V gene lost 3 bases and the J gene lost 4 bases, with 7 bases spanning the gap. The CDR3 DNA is TGTGCCAGCAGTGAGTTACTATACAATGAGCAGTTCTTC. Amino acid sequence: CASSELLYNEQFF. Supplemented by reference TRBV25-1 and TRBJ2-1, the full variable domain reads EADIYQTPRYLVIGTGKKITLECSQTMGHDKMYWYQQDPGMELHLIHYSYGVNSTEKGDLSSESTVSRIRTEHFPLTLESARPSHTSQYLCASSELLYNEQFFGPGTRLTVL.

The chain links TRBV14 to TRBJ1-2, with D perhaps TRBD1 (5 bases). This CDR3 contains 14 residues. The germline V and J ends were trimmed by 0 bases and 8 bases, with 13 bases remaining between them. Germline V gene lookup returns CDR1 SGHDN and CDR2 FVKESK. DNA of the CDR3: TGTGCCAGCAGCCAAGATCCTCGGGGACGGGGCTACACCTTC. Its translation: CASSQDPRGRGYTF.

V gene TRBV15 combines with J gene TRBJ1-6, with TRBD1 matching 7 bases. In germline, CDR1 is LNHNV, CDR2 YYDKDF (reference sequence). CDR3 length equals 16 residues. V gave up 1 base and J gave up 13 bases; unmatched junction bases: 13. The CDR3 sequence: CATSRAQTGRVPPLHF. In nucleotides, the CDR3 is TGTGCCACCAGCAGAGCCCAGACAGGGAGAGTTCCGCCCCTCCACTTT.

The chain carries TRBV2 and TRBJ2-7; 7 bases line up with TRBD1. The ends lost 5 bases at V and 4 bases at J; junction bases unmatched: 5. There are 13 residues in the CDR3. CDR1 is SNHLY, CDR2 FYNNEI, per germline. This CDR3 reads CASSRDSVYEQYV. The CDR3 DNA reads TGTGCCAGCAGTAGGGACAGCGTTTACGAGCAGTACGTC.

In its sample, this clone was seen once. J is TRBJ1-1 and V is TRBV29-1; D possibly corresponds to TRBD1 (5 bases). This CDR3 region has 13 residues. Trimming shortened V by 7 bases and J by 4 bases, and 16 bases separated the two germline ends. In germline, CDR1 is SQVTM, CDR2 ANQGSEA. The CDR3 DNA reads TGCAGCGCTCTCCCAGGGTGGGGCACTGAAGCTTTCTTT. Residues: CSALPGWGTEAFF.

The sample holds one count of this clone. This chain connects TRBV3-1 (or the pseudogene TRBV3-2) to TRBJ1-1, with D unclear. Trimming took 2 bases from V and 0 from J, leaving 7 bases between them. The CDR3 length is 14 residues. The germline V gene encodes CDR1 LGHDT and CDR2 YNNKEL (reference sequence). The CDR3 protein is CASSQMGMNTEAFF. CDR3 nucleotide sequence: TGTGCCAGCAGCCAAATGGGGATGAACACTGAAGCTTTCTTT.

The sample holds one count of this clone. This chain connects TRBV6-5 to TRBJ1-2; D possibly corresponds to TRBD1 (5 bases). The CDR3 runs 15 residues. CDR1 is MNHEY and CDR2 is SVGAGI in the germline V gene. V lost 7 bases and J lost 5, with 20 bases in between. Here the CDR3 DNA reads TGTGCCAGCACGGGGACTGTGGGGGAATTTTATGGCTACACCTTC. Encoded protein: CASTGTVGEFYGYTF.

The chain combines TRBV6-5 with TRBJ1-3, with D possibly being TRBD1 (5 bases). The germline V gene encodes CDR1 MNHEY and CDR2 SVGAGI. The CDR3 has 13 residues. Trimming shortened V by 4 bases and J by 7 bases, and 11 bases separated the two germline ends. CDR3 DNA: TGTGCCAGCAGTTCCGGACAAAGCAACACCATATATTTT. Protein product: CASSSGQSNTIYF.

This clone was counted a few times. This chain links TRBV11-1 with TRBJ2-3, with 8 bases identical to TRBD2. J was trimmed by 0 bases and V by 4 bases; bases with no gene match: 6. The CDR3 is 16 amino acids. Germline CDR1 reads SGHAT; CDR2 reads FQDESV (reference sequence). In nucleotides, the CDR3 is TGTGCCAGCAGCTCCTCGGAGCGGGGGAGCACAGATACGCAGTATTTT. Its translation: CASSSSERGSTDTQYF.

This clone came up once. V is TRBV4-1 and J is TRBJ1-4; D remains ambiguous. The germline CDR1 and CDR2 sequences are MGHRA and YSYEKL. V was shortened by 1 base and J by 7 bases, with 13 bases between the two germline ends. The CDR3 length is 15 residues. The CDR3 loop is CASSQGLQITEKLFF. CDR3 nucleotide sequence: TGCGCCAGCAGCCAAGGTTTGCAGATTACTGAAAAACTGTTTTTT.

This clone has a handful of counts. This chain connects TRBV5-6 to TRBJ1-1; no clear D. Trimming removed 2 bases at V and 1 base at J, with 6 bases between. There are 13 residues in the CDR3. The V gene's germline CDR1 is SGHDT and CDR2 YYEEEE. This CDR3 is CASSFWSNTEAFF. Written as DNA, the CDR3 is TGTGCCAGCAGCTTCTGGTCGAACACTGAAGCTTTCTTT.

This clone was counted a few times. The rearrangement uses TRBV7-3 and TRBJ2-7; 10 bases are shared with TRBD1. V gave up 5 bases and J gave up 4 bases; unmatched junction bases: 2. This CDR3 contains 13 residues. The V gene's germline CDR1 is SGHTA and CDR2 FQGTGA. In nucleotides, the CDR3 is TGTGCCAGCAGCATGGACAGGGGGTACGAGCAGTACTTC. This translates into CASSMDRGYEQYF.